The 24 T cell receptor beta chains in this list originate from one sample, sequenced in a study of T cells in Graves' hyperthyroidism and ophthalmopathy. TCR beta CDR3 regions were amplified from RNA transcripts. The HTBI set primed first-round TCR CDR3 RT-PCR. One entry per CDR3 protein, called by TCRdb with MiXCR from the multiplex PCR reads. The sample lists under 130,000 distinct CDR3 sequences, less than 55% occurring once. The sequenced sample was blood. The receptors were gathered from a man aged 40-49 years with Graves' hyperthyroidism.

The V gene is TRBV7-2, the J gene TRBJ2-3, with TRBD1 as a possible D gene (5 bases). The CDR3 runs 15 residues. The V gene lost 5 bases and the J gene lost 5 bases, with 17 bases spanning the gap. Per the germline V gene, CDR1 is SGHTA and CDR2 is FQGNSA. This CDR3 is CASSLGQGLRDTQYF. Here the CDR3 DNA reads TGTGCCAGCAGCCTAGGGCAGGGATTACGAGATACGCAGTATTTT.

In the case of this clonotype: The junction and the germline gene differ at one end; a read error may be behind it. CDR3 loop: CASSWDSDSYNSPLHF. The DNA for the CDR3 is TGCGCTAGCAGCTGGGACTCAGACTCCTATAATTCACCCCTCCACTTT. This chain connects TRBV5-1 to TRBJ1-6; possibly TRBD1 for D (5 bases). The CDR3 covers 16 residues. Germline V gene lookup returns CDR1 SGHRS and CDR2 YFSETQ.

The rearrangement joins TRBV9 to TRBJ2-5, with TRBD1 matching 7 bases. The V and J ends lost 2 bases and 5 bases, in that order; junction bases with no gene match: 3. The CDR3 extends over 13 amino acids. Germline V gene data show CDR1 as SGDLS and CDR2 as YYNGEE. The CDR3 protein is CASSVPGGETQYF. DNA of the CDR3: TGTGCCAGCAGCGTTCCAGGGGGTGAGACCCAGTACTTC.

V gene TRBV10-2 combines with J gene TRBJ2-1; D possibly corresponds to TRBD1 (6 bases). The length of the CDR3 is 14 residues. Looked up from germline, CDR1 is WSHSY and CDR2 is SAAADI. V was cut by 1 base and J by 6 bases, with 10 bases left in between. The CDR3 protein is CASSEWTDINEQFF. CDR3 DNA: TGCGCCAGCAGTGAGTGGACAGACATCAATGAGCAGTTCTTC.

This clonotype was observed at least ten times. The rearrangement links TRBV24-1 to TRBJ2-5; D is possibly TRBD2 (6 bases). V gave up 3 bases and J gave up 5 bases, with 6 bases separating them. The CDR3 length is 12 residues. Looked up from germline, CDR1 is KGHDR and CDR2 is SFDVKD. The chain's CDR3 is CATSDRGETQYF. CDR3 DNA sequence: TGTGCCACCAGTGATCGGGGGGAGACCCAGTACTTC.

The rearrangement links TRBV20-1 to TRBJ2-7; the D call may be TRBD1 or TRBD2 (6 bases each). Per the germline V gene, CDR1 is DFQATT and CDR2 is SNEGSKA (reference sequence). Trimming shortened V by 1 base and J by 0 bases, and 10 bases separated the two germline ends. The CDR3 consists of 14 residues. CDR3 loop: CSARGGATSYEQYF. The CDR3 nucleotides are TGCAGTGCTAGAGGGGGGGCTACCTCCTACGAGCAGTACTTC.

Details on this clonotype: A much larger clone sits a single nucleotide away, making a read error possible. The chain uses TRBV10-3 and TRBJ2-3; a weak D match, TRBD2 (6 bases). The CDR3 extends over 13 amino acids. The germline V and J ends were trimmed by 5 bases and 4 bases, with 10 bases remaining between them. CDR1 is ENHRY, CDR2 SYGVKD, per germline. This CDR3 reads CAISSLAPDTQYF. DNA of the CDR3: TGTGCCATCAGTTCGCTAGCGCCAGATACGCAGTATTTT.

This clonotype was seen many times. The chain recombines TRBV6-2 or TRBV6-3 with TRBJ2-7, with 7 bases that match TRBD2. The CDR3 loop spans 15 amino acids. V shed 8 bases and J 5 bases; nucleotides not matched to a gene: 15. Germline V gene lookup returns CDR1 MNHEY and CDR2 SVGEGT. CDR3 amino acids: CASGGGADRKHEQYF. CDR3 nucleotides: TGTGCCAGCGGGGGGGGAGCGGACCGAAAGCACGAGCAGTACTTC.

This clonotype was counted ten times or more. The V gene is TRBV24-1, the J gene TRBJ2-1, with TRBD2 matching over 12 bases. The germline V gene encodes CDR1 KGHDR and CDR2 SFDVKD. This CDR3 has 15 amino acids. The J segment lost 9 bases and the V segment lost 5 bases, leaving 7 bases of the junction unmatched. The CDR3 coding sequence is TGTGCCACCAGTGCCCCGACTAGCGGGGGATTTGAGCAGTTCTTC. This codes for CATSAPTSGGFEQFF.

This CDR3 reads CASSLSHDNYGYTF. CDR3 nucleotide sequence: TGTGCCAGCAGCTTATCCCATGATAACTATGGCTACACCTTC. The J gene is TRBJ1-2, the V gene TRBV2, with D hard to call. The CDR3 spans 14 residues. V dropped 6 bases and J dropped 1 base, with 12 bases sitting between them. The germline CDR1 and CDR2 sequences are SNHLY and FYNNEI.

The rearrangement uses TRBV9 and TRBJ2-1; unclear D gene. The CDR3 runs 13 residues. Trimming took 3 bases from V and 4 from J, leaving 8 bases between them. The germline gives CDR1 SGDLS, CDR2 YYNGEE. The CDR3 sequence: CASSETFYNEQFF. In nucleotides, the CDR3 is TGTGCCAGCAGCGAGACGTTTTACAATGAGCAGTTCTTC.

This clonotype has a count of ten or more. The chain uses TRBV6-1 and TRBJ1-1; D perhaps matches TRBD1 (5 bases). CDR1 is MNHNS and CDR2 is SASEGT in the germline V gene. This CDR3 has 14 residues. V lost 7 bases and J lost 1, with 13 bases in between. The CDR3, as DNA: TGTGCCAGCAAGAGGGACTTCGGGAACACTGAAGCTTTCTTT. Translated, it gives CASKRDFGNTEAFF.

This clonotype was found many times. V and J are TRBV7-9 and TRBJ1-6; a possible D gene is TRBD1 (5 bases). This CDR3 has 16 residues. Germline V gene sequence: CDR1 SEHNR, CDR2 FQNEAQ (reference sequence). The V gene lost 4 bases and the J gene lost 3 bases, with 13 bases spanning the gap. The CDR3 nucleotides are TGTGCCAGCAGCTCGGGCGCAGGGTTCTATAATTCACCCCTCCACTTT. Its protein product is CASSSGAGFYNSPLHF.

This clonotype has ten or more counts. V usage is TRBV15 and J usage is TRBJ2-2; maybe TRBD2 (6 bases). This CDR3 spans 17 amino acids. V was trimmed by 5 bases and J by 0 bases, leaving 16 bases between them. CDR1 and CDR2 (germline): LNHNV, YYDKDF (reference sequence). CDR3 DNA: TGTGCCACCAGCCCCGCCGCGGGGCCCGCGAACACCGGGGAGCTGTTTTTT. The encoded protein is CATSPAAGPANTGELFF.

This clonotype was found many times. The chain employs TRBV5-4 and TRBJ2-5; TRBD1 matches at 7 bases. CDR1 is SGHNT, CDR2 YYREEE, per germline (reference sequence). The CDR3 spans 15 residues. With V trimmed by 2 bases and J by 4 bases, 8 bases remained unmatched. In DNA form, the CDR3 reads TGTGCCAGCAGCTTCGACAGGGTCGCGTTAGAGACCCAGTACTTC. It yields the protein CASSFDRVALETQYF.

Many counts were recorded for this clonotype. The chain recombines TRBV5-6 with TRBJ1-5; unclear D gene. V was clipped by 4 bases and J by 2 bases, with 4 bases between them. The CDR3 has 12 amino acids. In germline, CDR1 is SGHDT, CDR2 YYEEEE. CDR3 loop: CASSAGNQPQHF. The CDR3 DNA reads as TGTGCCAGCAGCGCCGGCAATCAGCCCCAGCATTTT.

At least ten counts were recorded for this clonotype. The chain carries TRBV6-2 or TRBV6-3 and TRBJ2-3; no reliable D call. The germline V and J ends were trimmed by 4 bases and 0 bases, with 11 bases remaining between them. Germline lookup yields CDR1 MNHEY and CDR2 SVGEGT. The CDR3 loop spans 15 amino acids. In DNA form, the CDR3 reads TGTGCCAGCAGTTTGAGGAGAGTTAGCACAGATACGCAGTATTTT. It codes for CASSLRRVSTDTQYF.

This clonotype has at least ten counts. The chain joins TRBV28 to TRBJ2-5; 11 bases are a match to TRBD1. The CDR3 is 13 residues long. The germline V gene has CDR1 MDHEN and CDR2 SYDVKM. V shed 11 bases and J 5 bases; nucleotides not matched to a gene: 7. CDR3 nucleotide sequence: TGTGCCGTTGGACAGGGGGCGCTTGAGACCCAGTACTTC. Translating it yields CAVGQGALETQYF.

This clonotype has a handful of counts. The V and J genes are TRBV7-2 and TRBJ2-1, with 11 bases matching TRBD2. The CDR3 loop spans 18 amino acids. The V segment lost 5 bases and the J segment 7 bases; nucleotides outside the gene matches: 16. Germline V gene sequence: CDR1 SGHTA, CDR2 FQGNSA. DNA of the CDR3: TGTGCCAGCAGCCAAGAAGGTTTAGCGGGGGGGCTGTTTAATGAGCAGTTCTTC. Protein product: CASSQEGLAGGLFNEQFF.

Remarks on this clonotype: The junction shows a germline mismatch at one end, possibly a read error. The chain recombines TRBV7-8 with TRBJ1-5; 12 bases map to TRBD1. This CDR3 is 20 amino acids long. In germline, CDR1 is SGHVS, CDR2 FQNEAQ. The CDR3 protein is CASSLIPRGQGAFYNEPQHF. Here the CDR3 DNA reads TGTGCCAGCAGCCTAATCCCAAGGGGACAGGGGGCGTTTTACAATGAGCCCCAGCATTTT.

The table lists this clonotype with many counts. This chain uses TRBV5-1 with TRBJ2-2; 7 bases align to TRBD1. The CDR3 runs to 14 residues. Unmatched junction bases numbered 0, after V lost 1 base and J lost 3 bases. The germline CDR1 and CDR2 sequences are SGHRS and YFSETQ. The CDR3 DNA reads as TGCGCCAGCAGCTTGACAGGGGACACCGGGGAGCTGTTTTTT. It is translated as CASSLTGDTGELFF. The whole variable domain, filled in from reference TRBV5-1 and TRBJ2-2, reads KAGVTQTPRYLIKTRGQQVTLSCSPISGHRSVSWYQQTPGQGLQFLFEYFSETQRNKGNFPGRFSGRQFSNSRSEMNVSTLELGDSALYLCASSLTGDTGELFFGEGSRLTVL.

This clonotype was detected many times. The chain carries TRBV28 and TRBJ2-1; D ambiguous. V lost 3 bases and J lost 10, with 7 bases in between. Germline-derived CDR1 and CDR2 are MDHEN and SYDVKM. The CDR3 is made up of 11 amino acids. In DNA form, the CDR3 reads TGTGCCAGCAGTTTTCCGCACGAGCAGTTCTTC. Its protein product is CASSFPHEQFF.

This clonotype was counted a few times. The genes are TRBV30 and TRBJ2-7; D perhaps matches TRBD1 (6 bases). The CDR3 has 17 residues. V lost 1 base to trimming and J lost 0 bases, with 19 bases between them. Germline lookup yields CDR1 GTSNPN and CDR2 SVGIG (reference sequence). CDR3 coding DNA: TGTGCCTGGAGTGATCCTCGTGGACAGCGAAGCTCCTACGAGCAGTACTTC. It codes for CAWSDPRGQRSSYEQYF.

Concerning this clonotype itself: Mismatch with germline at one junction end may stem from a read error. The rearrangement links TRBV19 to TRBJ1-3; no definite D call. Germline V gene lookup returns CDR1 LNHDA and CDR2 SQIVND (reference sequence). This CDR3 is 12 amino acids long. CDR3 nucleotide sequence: TGTGCCTGGCAGTTCTCTGGAGACACCATATATTTT. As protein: CAWQFSGDTIYF.